This TCR beta chain came from a study of post-analysis software for immune sequencing data. Turning to this clonotype: Its antigen is not known.

The V end was cut by 5 bases, the J end by 10 bases, with 24 bases between. This CDR3 is 15 amino acids long. CDR1 and CDR2 (germline): SEHNR, FQNEAQ (reference sequence). Incorporated into the TCR beta cDNA libraries were unique molecular identifiers, which served to reduce PCR and sequencing biases. TCRdb processed the PCR reads anew with MiXCR; each CDR3 protein has one entry. This sample carries 380,000 or so distinct CDR3 sequences, around 37% of them seen once, and the ten largest clones take about an eighth. Whole-study results and caveats: With TRBV5-6, TRBV5-1 and TRBV20-1 included, five TRBV segments were more frequent in patients than in controls.

The sample consisted of blood. The source of this sequence is a girl aged 5 to 17 with multiple sclerosis. The gene calls are TRBV7-9 and TRBJ2-7; D possibly corresponds to TRBD2 (6 bases). CDR3 sequence reads: CASSLRRDAKNFQYF. CDR3 bases: TGTGCCAGCAGCCTCAGGCGGGACGCTAAAAACTTTCAGTACTTC.